This is a list of T cell receptor beta chains from one sample in a study of long-term antiretroviral therapy in people with HIV. The assay was immunoSEQ multiplex PCR, and TCRdb's table has in-frame clones only and misses some. The sample yields some 30,000 clones, 87% seen once. Material: unsorted PBMCs, obtained 1.1 years after starting antiretroviral therapy. These TCRs come from a man aged 18 to 29 with HIV. CDR3s include the opening cysteine and the closing phenylalanine or tryptophan. D genes are given only for firm matches. Clone size is given for some rows only: seen once, a few or many times, or a class if the clone is expanded.

v_call	j_call	clone_size	d_call	cdr3_aa	cdr3_nt
TRBV6-1	TRBJ1-4	-	-	CASSEGEAHSEKLFF	TGTGCCAGCAGTGAAGGCGAGGCGCATAGTGAAAAACTGTTTTTT
TRBV6-1	TRBJ1-5	-	-	CASSESVDQPQHF	TGTGCCAGCAGTGAATCGGTCGATCAGCCCCAGCATTTT
TRBV11-2	TRBJ2-1	-	TRBD2	CATEPGLVSYNEQFF	TGTGCCACGGAACCGGGACTAGTCTCCTACAATGAGCAGTTCTTC
TRBV13	TRBJ1-3	once	-	CASSLGREVNTIYF	TGTGCCAGCAGCTTAGGCAGGGAGGTGAACACCATATATTTT
TRBV15	TRBJ1-1	once	-	CATSRDRGLNTEAFF	TGTGCCACCAGCAGAGATCGGGGTCTAAACACTGAAGCTTTCTTT
TRBV30	TRBJ1-2	-	TRBD1	CAWSPTPGQGDYGYTF	TGTGCCTGGAGTCCTACCCCCGGACAGGGGGACTATGGCTACACCTTC
TRBV6-5	TRBJ1-2	-	-	CASMRLGGDYGYTF	TGTGCCAGCATGAGGTTGGGGGGCGACTATGGCTACACCTTC
TRBV2	TRBJ2-1	-	-	CASTPANEQFF	TGTGCCAGCACTCCAGCCAATGAGCAGTTCTTC
TRBV19	TRBJ2-1	-	-	CASSIRGGVNDNEQFF	TGTGCCAGTAGTATACGGGGCGGGGTGAATGACAATGAGCAGTTCTTC
TRBV6-1	TRBJ1-1	few	-	CASLEGNEDTEAFF	TGTGCCAGCCTCGAAGGGAACGAGGACACTGAAGCTTTCTTT
TRBV19	TRBJ2-7	few	-	CASSIAWGDEQYF	TGTGCCAGTAGTATAGCTTGGGGTGACGAGCAGTACTTC
TRBV2	TRBJ2-7	-	-	CASSEASYEQYF	TGTGCCAGCAGTGAAGCTAGTTACGAGCAGTACTTC
TRBV30	TRBJ2-7	-	-	CAWSGQFPYEQYF	TGTGCCTGGAGTGGACAATTTCCATACGAGCAGTACTTC
TRBV9	TRBJ1-1	-	TRBD1	CASSARDRDTEAFF	TGTGCCAGCAGCGCCCGGGACAGGGACACTGAAGCTTTCTTT
TRBV7-3	TRBJ2-1	-	-	CASSLDQGEQFF	TGTGCCAGCAGCTTAGACCAGGGTGAGCAGTTCTTC
TRBV13	TRBJ2-1	-	TRBD2	CASSPGLAASYNEQFF	TGTGCCAGCAGCCCAGGACTAGCCGCCTCCTACAATGAGCAGTTCTTC
TRBV7-6	TRBJ2-7	-	-	CASSTLQGYPSYEQYF	TGTGCCAGCAGCACCCTTCAAGGGTACCCCTCCTACGAGCAGTACTTC
TRBV13	TRBJ1-2	-	-	CASSSGHGYTF	TGTGCCAGCAGCTCAGGTCATGGCTACACCTTC
TRBV10-2	TRBJ2-1	-	TRBD2	CASSEYTGTSGFRDEQFF	TGCGCCAGCAGTGAGTACACCGGGACTAGCGGGTTTCGGGATGAGCAGTTCTTC
TRBV9	TRBJ2-2	once	-	CASRGGATGELFF	TGTGCCAGCAGGGGGGGAGCCACCGGGGAGCTGTTTTTT
TRBV6-5	TRBJ1-3	once	-	CASGKGHTGNTIYF	TGTGCCAGCGGAAAGGGACATACAGGAAACACCATATATTTT
TRBV5-1	TRBJ1-6	few	-	CASSLGDIYSPLHF	TGCGCCAGCAGCTTGGGGGACATCTATTCACCCCTCCACTTT
TRBV6-1	TRBJ1-1	-	-	CASSGLLRAGAFF	TGTGCCAGCAGTGGACTTCTTAGGGCTGGTGCTTTCTTT
TRBV5-6	TRBJ2-5	-	-	CASSYWQGIETQYF	TGTGCCAGCAGCTACTGGCAGGGAATTGAGACCCAGTACTTC
TRBV11-2	TRBJ2-7	-	TRBD2	CASSLVSGDSYEQYF	TGTGCCAGCAGCTTAGTCAGCGGGGACTCCTACGAGCAGTACTTC
TRBV7-3	TRBJ2-6	-	-	CASSLMGKGFGANVLTF	TGTGCCAGCAGCTTAATGGGAAAGGGGTTTGGGGCCAACGTCCTGACTTTC
TRBV11-2	TRBJ2-2	-	-	CASSYTGELFF	TGTGCCAGCAGTTACACCGGGGAGCTGTTTTTT
TRBV5-1	TRBJ2-1	once	TRBD2	CASSLRSGGEGEQFF	TGCGCCAGCAGCTTGCGGAGCGGGGGGGAGGGTGAGCAGTTCTTC
TRBV6-6	TRBJ1-2	-	TRBD1	CASRQGARFYGYTF	TGTGCCAGCAGGCAGGGGGCCAGATTCTATGGCTACACCTTC
TRBV12-2	TRBJ2-1	-	-	CASRLDAGPPYNEQFF	TGTGCAAGTCGCTTAGACGCGGGGCCCCCTTACAATGAGCAGTTCTTC
TRBV13	TRBJ1-2	-	TRBD1	CASSLGTGISGYTF	TGTGCCAGCAGCCTCGGGACAGGGATTTCTGGCTACACCTTC
TRBV28	TRBJ2-1	-	-	CASSSKGQGKNEQFF	TGTGCCAGCAGTTCCAAGGGGCAGGGTAAAAATGAGCAGTTCTTC
TRBV29-1	TRBJ2-5	-	TRBD2	CSGGSGLEETQYF	TGCAGCGGAGGCTCGGGACTAGAAGAGACCCAGTACTTC
TRBV5-4	TRBJ2-6	-	-	CASSSGLSGANVLTF	TGTGCCAGCAGCTCAGGGCTCTCTGGGGCCAACGTCCTGACTTTC